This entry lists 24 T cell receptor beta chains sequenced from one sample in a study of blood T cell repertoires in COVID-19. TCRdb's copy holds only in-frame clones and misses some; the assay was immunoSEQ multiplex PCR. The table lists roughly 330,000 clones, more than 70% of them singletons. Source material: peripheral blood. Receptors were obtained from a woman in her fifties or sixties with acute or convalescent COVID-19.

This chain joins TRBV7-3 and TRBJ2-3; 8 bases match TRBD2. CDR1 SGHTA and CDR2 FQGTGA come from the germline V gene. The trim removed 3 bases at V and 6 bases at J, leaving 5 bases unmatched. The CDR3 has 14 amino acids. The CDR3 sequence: CASSLERETDTQYF. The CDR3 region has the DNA TGTGCCAGCAGCTTGGAGCGGGAGACCGATACGCAGTATTTT.

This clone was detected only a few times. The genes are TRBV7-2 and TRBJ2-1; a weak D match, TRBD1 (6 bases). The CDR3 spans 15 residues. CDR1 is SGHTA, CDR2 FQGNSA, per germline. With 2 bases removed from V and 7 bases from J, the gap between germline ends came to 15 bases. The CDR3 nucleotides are TGTGCCAGCAGCTTACAGGGGCCCATTGCGAATGAGCAGTTCTTC. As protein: CASSLQGPIANEQFF.

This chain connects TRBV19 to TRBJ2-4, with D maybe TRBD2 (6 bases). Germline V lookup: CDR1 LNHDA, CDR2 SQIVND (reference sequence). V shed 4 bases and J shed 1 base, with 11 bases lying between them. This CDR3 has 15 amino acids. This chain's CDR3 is CASSKTGEAKNIQYF. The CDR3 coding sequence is TGTGCCAGTAGTAAGACGGGAGAGGCCAAAAACATTCAGTACTTC.

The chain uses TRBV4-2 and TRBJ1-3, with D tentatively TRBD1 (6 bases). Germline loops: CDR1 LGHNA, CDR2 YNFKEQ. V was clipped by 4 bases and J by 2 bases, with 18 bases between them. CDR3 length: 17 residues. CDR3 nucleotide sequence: TGTGCCAGCAGCCCAACGCACCTCCAGGGGACTGGAAACACCATATATTTT. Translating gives CASSPTHLQGTGNTIYF.

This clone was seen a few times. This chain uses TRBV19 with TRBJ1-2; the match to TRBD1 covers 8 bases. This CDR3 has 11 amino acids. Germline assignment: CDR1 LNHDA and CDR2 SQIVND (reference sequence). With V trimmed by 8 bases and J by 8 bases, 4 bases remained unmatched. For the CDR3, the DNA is TGTGCCAGTGGCAGGGGGCGAGGCTACACCTTC. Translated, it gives CASGRGRGYTF.

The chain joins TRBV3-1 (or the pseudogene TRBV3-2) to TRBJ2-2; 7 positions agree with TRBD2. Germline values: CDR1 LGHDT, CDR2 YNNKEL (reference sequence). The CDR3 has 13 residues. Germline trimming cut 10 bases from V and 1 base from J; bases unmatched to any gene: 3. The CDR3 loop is CATQRGNTGELFF. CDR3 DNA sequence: TGTGCCACCCAGCGGGGGAACACCGGGGAGCTGTTTTTT.

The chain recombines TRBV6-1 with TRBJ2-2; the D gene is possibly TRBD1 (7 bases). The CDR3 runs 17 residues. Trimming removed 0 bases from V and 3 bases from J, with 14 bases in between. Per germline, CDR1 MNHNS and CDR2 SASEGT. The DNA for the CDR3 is TGTGCCAGCAGTGAAGCCAAAGGAGGGGGCTACACCGGGGAGCTGTTTTTT. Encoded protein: CASSEAKGGGYTGELFF.

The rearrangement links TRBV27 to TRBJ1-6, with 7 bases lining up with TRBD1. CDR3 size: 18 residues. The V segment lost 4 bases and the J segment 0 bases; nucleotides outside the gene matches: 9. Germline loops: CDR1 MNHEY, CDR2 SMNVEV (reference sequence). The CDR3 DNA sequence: TGTGCCAGCAGTTCTTTACGACAGGGAAGCTCCTATAATTCACCCCTCCACTTT. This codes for CASSSLRQGSSYNSPLHF.

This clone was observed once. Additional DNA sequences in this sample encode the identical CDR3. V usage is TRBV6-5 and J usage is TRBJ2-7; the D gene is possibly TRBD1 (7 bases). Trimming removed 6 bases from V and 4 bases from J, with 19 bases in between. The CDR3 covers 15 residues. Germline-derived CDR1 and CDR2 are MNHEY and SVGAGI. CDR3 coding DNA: TGTGCCAGCAGCATCCGCAGGGGGGCCGGTTACGAGCAGTACTTC. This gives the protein CASSIRRGAGYEQYF.

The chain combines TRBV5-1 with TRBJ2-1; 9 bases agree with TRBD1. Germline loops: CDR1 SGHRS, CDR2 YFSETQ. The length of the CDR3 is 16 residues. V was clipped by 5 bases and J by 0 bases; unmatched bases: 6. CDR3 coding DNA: TGCGCCAGCAGGGAGACAGGGGGAGGCTCCTACAATGAGCAGTTCTTC. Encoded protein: CASRETGGGSYNEQFF.

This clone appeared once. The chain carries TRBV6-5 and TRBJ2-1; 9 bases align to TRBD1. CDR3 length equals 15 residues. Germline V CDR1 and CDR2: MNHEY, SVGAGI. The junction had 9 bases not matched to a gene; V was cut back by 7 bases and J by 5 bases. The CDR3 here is CASIRTGGGHNEQFF. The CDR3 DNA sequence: TGTGCCAGCATCAGAACAGGGGGCGGGCACAATGAGCAGTTCTTC.

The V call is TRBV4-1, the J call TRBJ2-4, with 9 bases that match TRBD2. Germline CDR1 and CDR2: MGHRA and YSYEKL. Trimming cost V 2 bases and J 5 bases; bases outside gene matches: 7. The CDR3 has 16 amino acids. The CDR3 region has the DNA TGCGCCAGCAGCCAATTCATAGCGGGAGTTCAAAACATTCAGTACTTC. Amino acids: CASSQFIAGVQNIQYF.

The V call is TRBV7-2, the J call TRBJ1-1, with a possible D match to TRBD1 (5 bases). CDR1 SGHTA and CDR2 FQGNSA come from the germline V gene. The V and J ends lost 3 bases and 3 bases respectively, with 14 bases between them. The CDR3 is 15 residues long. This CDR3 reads CASSFSRVEYTEAFF. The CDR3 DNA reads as TGTGCCAGCAGCTTTAGCAGGGTAGAGTACACTGAAGCTTTCTTT.

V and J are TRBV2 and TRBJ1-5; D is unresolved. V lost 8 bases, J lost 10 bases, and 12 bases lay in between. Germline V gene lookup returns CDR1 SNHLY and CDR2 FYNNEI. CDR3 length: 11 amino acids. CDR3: CASSAGEPQHF. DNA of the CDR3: TGTGCCAGCTCCGCGGGAGAACCCCAGCATTTT.

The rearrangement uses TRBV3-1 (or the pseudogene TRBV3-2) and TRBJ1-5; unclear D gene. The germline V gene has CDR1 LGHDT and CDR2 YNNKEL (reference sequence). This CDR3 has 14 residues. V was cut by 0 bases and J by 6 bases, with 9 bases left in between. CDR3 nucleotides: TGTGCCAGCAGCCAAGATACCGGTAGTCAGCCCCAGCATTTT. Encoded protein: CASSQDTGSQPQHF.

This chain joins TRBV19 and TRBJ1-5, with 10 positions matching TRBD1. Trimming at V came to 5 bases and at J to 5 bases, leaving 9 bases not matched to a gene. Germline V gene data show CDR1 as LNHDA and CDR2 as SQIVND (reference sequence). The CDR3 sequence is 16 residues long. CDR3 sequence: CASSSSRDRGDQPQHF. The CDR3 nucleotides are TGTGCCAGTAGTTCAAGCCGGGACAGGGGAGATCAGCCCCAGCATTTT.

The CDR3 loop reads CASSAGQAGNTGELFF. CDR3 nucleotides: TGTGCCAGCAGTGCCGGTCAAGCGGGGAACACCGGGGAGCTGTTTTTT. The V and J genes are TRBV2 and TRBJ2-2; tentative D call: TRBD2 (6 bases). Per germline, CDR1 SNHLY and CDR2 FYNNEI. This CDR3 comprises 16 residues. V shed 4 bases and J shed 1 base, with 13 bases lying between them. Full variable domain (rest looked up from reference TRBV2 and TRBJ2-2): EPEVTQTPSHQVTQMGQEVILRCVPISNHLYFYWYRQILGQKVEFLVSFYNNEISEKSEIFDDQFSVERPDGSNFTLKIRSTKLEDSAMYFCASSAGQAGNTGELFFGEGSRLTVL.

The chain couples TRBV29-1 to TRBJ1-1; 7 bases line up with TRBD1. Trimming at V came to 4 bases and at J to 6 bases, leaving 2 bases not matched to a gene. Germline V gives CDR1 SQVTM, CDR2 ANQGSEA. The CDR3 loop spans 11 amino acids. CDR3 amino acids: CSVAGGSEAFF. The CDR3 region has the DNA TGCAGCGTTGCAGGGGGGTCTGAAGCTTTCTTT.

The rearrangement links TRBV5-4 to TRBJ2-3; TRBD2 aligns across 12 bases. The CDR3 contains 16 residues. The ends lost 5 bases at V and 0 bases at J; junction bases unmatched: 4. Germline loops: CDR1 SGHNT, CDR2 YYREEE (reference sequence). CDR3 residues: CASRDGTSGSTDTQYF. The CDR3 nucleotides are TGTGCCAGCAGAGACGGGACTAGCGGGAGCACAGATACGCAGTATTTT.

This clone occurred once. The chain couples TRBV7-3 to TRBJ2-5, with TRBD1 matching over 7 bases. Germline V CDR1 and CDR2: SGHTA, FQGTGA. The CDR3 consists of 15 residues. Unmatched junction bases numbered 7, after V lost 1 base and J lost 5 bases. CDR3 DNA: TGTGCCAGCAGCTTAAGTGGCAGGGGGACGGAGACCCAGTACTTC. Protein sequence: CASSLSGRGTETQYF.

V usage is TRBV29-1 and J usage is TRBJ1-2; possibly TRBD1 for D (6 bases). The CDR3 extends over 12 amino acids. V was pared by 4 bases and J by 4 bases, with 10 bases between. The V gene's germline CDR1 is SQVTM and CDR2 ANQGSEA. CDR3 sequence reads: CSVVGTSYGYTF. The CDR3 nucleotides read TGCAGCGTTGTTGGGACAAGCTATGGCTACACCTTC.

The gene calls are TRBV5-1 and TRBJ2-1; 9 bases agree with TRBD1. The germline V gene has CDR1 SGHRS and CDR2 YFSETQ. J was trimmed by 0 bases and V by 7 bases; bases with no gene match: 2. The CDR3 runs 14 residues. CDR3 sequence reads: CASGTGSSYNEQFF. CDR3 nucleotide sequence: TGCGCCAGCGGGACAGGGAGCTCCTACAATGAGCAGTTCTTC.

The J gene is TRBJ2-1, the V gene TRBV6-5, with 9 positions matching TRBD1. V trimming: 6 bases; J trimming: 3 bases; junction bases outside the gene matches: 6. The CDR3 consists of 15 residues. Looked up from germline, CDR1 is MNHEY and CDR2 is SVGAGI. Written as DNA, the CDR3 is TGTGCCAGCAGCAAAGACAGGGGGAACTACAATGAGCAGTTCTTC. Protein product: CASSKDRGNYNEQFF.

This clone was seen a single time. The CDR3 loop reads CASSLTGRSEQYV. The CDR3 coding sequence is TGTGCCAGCAGCTTGACAGGTCGCTCCGAGCAGTACGTC. The genes are TRBV5-6 and TRBJ2-7; possible D gene TRBD1, 5 bases. The CDR3 runs 13 residues. The V end was cut by 1 base, the J end by 6 bases, with 11 bases between. Looked up from germline, CDR1 is SGHDT and CDR2 is YYEEEE.